The TCR beta chain under discussion was sequenced for a study of naive and memory T cell subsets listed by TCRdb under 2017. In terms of the full investigation: An open-source, UMI-based TCR alpha and beta sequencing pipeline was applied to sorted naive and memory peripheral blood T cell subsets. The results of the functional CMV T cell responses matched the IgG serology results in every case. RNA was DNase-treated and reverse transcribed with TCR constant-region primers, mostly using SuperScript III.

General study outcomes and caveats: The repertoire findings for the naive and memory subsets could not be validated against a ground truth, as none was available. RNA-based TCR counts may be affected by expression changes linked to T cell activation and differentiation. Clonotypes were defined as single alpha or beta chain sequences, not paired alpha/beta receptors. Following error correction, more than 95% of naive TCR sequences occurred only once, which made naive abundance distributions much steeper than those of memory subsets. The abundance of TCRs followed a power law with an exponent that differed between naive and memory subsets yet stayed consistent across the three individuals. In both CD4 and CD8 cells, the Gini index increased while Shannon and inverse Simpson diversity decreased from naive through CM, EM and EMRA.

TCR alpha and beta chain libraries were amplified separately from the second PCR step onward. CMV status of each donor was established by measuring IFNgamma production from CD4+ T cells after fresh PBMCs were stimulated overnight with CMV viral lysate. Miltenyi beads were used first to positively select CD4 T cells, and CD8 T cells were then positively selected from the CD4-negative fraction. After staining for CD3, CD4, CD8, CD45RA, CD27 and a live/dead dye, cells were sorted on a BD Aria II into four subsets based on CD45RA and CD27. Blood came from three healthy volunteers, each fractionated into CD4 and CD8 T cells and then into four differentiation subsets. Around 120 ml of peripheral blood was collected from each donor, and PBMC were isolated by Ficoll-Paque PLUS density-gradient centrifugation. Sorted cells were lysed in RLT buffer, after which RNA was extracted using a Qiagen RNeasy kit and stored at -80 degrees C.

Libraries were built with UMI-ligation and nested PCR. The beta constant-region primer consisted of an equimolar mixture of two oligonucleotides that together covered TRBC1 and TRBC2. A single-stranded oligonucleotide containing the SP2 primer and a 12-nucleotide UMI was joined to the 3' end of the cDNA by T4 RNA ligase 1. The ligated cDNA went through four rounds of PCR with nested alpha and beta constant-region primers together with the SP2 primer. The ligation reaction was kept at 16 degrees C for about 19-24 hours. PCR2 was typically run as a SYBR Green qPCR and stopped at a predetermined threshold to prevent over-amplification. Apart from the first purification, every purification step used Agencourt AMPure XP magnetic beads. Libraries were quantified by Qubit and checked on a TapeStation, where a main peak was expected near 650 bp. Sequencing of the pooled libraries was done on an Illumina MiSeq using v2 2x251 paired-end kits, which typically yielded about 1-2 million reads per sample. Libraries were pooled at around 4 nM per sample, and roughly 4.5-7.5% PhiX was added to improve cluster recognition. The authors' pipeline ran thus. Using tag matching that tolerated one base-pair mismatch, Decombinator assigned V and J genes to FASTQ reads that had been processed by Demultiplexor. Collapsinator relied on UMIs to fix sequencing errors as well as frequency errors caused by PCR heterogeneity. CDR3Translator translated TCRs and extracted CDR3s from the conserved cysteine to the FGXG phenylalanine, flagging non-productive sequences. Repertoires were subsampled to equal numbers of UMI-defined TCRs before Gini, Shannon entropy and inverse Simpson indices were calculated. Clonotype abundance distributions were fitted to a power law by maximum likelihood within the linear range. Similar UMI counts, unique TCR numbers and clonal distributions were obtained with the pipeline and with MIGEC on one naive CD8 sample. Repertoires were searched for around 7,000 CMV-associated CDR3 sequences compiled from VDJdb and a published dataset. Through fastp at Q25 and MiXCR, TCRdb rebuilt clones from the public reads, retaining in-frame beta chains. Here each entry gathers all rows of one CDR3 protein and keeps the most common genes and DNA. The V and J calls and clone size come from TCRdb's table, not from the authors' own analysis. The sample records about 85,000 distinct CDR3 sequences, about an eighth of which are singletons. The ten top clones hold 0.9% to 1% of the sample.

The CDR3 contains 16 residues, cysteine and phenylalanine counted. Of the read, only the CDR3 DNA is kept; its 48 bases are in frame from base 1. Trimming takes 2 bases off V and 5 bases off J; junction bases not matched to a gene: 10. CDR1 SGHTA and CDR2 FQGNSA are derived from the germline V gene. This clonotype was recorded at least ten times. This clone's antigen is unknown. No much larger clone is present one base from it, and per-base qualities are unavailable. This TCR was sampled from a human donor in good health. The source material was central memory CD4+ T cells from blood. In the paper's terms, the cell subset or site label means: central memory, CD45RA- CD27+. The V and J segments used are TRBV7-2 and TRBJ2-3, and TRBD2 matches 7 of the central bases. The DNA sequence is given as TGTGCCAGCAGCTTACGGGGGAGGGCCCAGGGAGATACGCAGTATTTT. It codes for CASSLRGRAQGDTQYF.